This TCR beta chain was found in a study of blood T cell repertoires in COVID-19. Profiled with immunoSEQ multiplex PCR; TCRdb holds only in-frame clones, not every one. The sample lists 80,000 to 90,000 clones, 87% occurring once. There are 16 residues in the CDR3. V shed 3 bases and J shed 0 bases, with 12 bases lying between them. Germline V lookup: CDR1 GTSNPN, CDR2 SVGIG (reference sequence). This chain links TRBV30 with TRBJ1-6, with no clear D. Sequencing was done on a sample of peripheral blood. This TCR was recovered from a man aged 60 to 69 with acute or convalescent COVID-19. For the CDR3, the DNA is TGTGCCTGGAGAACGAGAGGAAGCTCCTATAATTCACCCCTCCACTTT. Amino acid sequence: CAWRTRGSSYNSPLHF.